These T cell receptor beta chains were read from a single sample in a study of blood T cells in healthy people across ages. MiXCR, run by TCRdb on the 5' RACE reads, gives a single entry per CDR3 protein. The data show 1.5 million or so distinct CDR3 sequences, about 40% seen once. The sample was blood. The receptors derive from a woman aged 18-29 years in good health. The CDR3 runs from the conserved cysteine through the conserved F or W. The order of the fields is CDR3 protein, CDR3 DNA, D gene, J gene, CDR3 length, V gene, clone size. The D gene is left open where the match is weak. Part of the rows lack a size; the others show once, few, many or a class for expanded clones.

CDR3 protein: CASSYFLGNEQFF; CDR3 DNA: TGTGCCAGCAGTTATTTTTTGGGCAATGAGCAGTTCTTC; D gene: -; J gene: TRBJ2-1; CDR3 length: 13; V gene: TRBV6-5; clone size: -
CDR3 protein: CSARARDRVQETQFF; CDR3 DNA: TGCAGTGCTAGGGCTCGGGACAGGGTGCAAGAGACCCAGTTCTTC; D gene: TRBD1; J gene: TRBJ2-1; CDR3 length: 15; V gene: TRBV20-1; clone size: -
CDR3 protein: CASSLYTGTSSYEQYF; CDR3 DNA: TGTGCCAGCAGTTTATACACAGGGACCTCCTCCTACGAGCAGTACTTC; D gene: -; J gene: TRBJ2-7; CDR3 length: 16; V gene: TRBV28; clone size: -
CDR3 protein: CASSSNGLAGGLHEQYF; CDR3 DNA: TGTGCCAGCAGCTCGAACGGACTAGCGGGAGGGCTCCACGAGCAGTACTTC; D gene: TRBD2; J gene: TRBJ2-7; CDR3 length: 17; V gene: TRBV7-2; clone size: few
CDR3 protein: CASSLRAGGVFNSPLHF; CDR3 DNA: TGTGCCAGCAGCTTGCGGGCAGGGGGAGTTTTTAATTCACCCCTCCACTTT; D gene: TRBD1; J gene: TRBJ1-6; CDR3 length: 17; V gene: TRBV5-5; clone size: -
CDR3 protein: CASSEQGHYEQYF; CDR3 DNA: TGTGCCAGCTCGGAGCAGGGGCACTACGAGCAGTACTTC; D gene: -; J gene: TRBJ2-7; CDR3 length: 13; V gene: TRBV6-1; clone size: few
CDR3 protein: CASSCLGAETQYF; CDR3 DNA: TGTGCCAGCAGTTGCTTGGGGGCGGAGACCCAGTACTTC; D gene: -; J gene: TRBJ2-5; CDR3 length: 13; V gene: TRBV12-3/TRBV12-4; clone size: once
CDR3 protein: CASLPLSGPYEQYF; CDR3 DNA: TGTGCCAGCCTCCCGCTCTCGGGTCCCTACGAGCAGTACTTC; D gene: -; J gene: TRBJ2-7; CDR3 length: 14; V gene: TRBV7-9; clone size: few
CDR3 protein: CASSPDRGNMNTEAFF; CDR3 DNA: TGTGCCAGCAGTCCGGACAGGGGAAACATGAACACTGAAGCTTTCTTT; D gene: TRBD1; J gene: TRBJ1-1; CDR3 length: 16; V gene: TRBV11-1; clone size: -
CDR3 protein: CSASQKPTSEQFF; CDR3 DNA: TGCAGTGCTAGCCAGAAGCCGACCAGTGAGCAGTTCTTC; D gene: -; J gene: TRBJ2-1; CDR3 length: 13; V gene: TRBV20-1; clone size: -
CDR3 protein: CSAGLAGGLEQYF; CDR3 DNA: TGCAGTGCGGGACTAGCGGGGGGGCTGGAGCAGTACTTC; D gene: TRBD2; J gene: TRBJ2-4; CDR3 length: 13; V gene: TRBV20-1; clone size: -
CDR3 protein: CSARTGRGTYEQYF; CDR3 DNA: TGCAGTGCTAGGACGGGACGGGGAACCTACGAGCAGTACTTC; D gene: -; J gene: TRBJ2-7; CDR3 length: 14; V gene: TRBV20-1; clone size: -
CDR3 protein: CASRRGPLVNTEAFF; CDR3 DNA: TGTGCCAGCCGAAGAGGGCCATTAGTGAACACTGAAGCTTTCTTT; D gene: -; J gene: TRBJ1-1; CDR3 length: 15; V gene: TRBV6-5; clone size: -
CDR3 protein: CASRRGEAGDLGEQFF; CDR3 DNA: TGTGCCAGCAGACGGGGGGAAGCGGGAGATCTTGGTGAGCAGTTCTTC; D gene: TRBD2; J gene: TRBJ2-1; CDR3 length: 16; V gene: TRBV27; clone size: few
CDR3 protein: CASNMEGASTDTQYF; CDR3 DNA: TGCGCCAGCAATATGGAGGGGGCAAGCACAGATACGCAGTATTTT; D gene: -; J gene: TRBJ2-3; CDR3 length: 15; V gene: TRBV5-1; clone size: few
CDR3 protein: CSARTAGDEQYF; CDR3 DNA: TGCAGTGCTCGAACCGCCGGCGACGAGCAGTACTTC; D gene: -; J gene: TRBJ2-7; CDR3 length: 12; V gene: TRBV20-1; clone size: few
CDR3 protein: CSVDLGDGEAFF; CDR3 DNA: TGCAGCGTTGACCTTGGGGACGGTGAAGCTTTCTTT; D gene: -; J gene: TRBJ1-1; CDR3 length: 12; V gene: TRBV29-1; clone size: once
CDR3 protein: CASRGGTTNTGELFF; CDR3 DNA: TGTGCCAGTAGGGGGGGCACAACGAACACCGGGGAGCTGTTTTTT; D gene: -; J gene: TRBJ2-2; CDR3 length: 15; V gene: TRBV2; clone size: -
CDR3 protein: CSVDPTGAMNTEAFF; CDR3 DNA: TGCAGCGTTGACCCCACCGGGGCCATGAACACTGAAGCTTTCTTT; D gene: -; J gene: TRBJ1-1; CDR3 length: 15; V gene: TRBV29-1; clone size: few
CDR3 protein: CASSLALPVVSEYEQYF; CDR3 DNA: TGTGCCAGCAGCTTAGCTCTTCCGGTGGTTAGCGAATACGAGCAGTACTTC; D gene: -; J gene: TRBJ2-7; CDR3 length: 17; V gene: TRBV7-2; clone size: -
CDR3 protein: CASSLTHRTGFEQYF; CDR3 DNA: TGTGCCAGCAGCTTGACTCACCGGACAGGGTTCGAGCAGTACTTC; D gene: TRBD1; J gene: TRBJ2-7; CDR3 length: 15; V gene: TRBV5-8; clone size: -
CDR3 protein: CASSLDPRNYGYTF; CDR3 DNA: TGTGCCAGCAGCTTAGATCCCAGAAACTATGGCTACACCTTC; D gene: -; J gene: TRBJ1-2; CDR3 length: 14; V gene: TRBV11-2; clone size: -
CDR3 protein: CSAPLYGGETQYF; CDR3 DNA: TGCAGTGCCCCCCTCTACGGTGGAGAGACCCAGTACTTC; D gene: -; J gene: TRBJ2-5; CDR3 length: 13; V gene: TRBV20-1; clone size: -
CDR3 protein: CASRGGAVDSYEQYF; CDR3 DNA: TGTGCCAGCAGGGGAGGGGCGGTTGACTCCTACGAGCAGTACTTC; D gene: TRBD2; J gene: TRBJ2-7; CDR3 length: 15; V gene: TRBV14; clone size: -
CDR3 protein: CASSLDVAWSTDTQYF; CDR3 DNA: TGCGCCAGCAGCTTGGATGTCGCGTGGAGCACAGATACGCAGTATTTT; D gene: -; J gene: TRBJ2-3; CDR3 length: 16; V gene: TRBV5-1; clone size: -
CDR3 protein: CASSQMGLAPNEQFF; CDR3 DNA: TGTGCCAGCAGCCAAATGGGACTAGCGCCGAATGAGCAGTTCTTC; D gene: TRBD2; J gene: TRBJ2-1; CDR3 length: 15; V gene: TRBV3-1; clone size: few
CDR3 protein: CASSVFLAGLYNEQFF; CDR3 DNA: TGTGCCAGCAGCGTCTTTCTAGCGGGGCTTTACAATGAGCAGTTCTTC; D gene: -; J gene: TRBJ2-1; CDR3 length: 16; V gene: TRBV21-1; clone size: -
CDR3 protein: CASSTVGSSPLHF; CDR3 DNA: TGTGCCAGCAGTACCGTGGGGAGTTCACCCCTCCACTTT; D gene: -; J gene: TRBJ1-6; CDR3 length: 13; V gene: TRBV12-3/TRBV12-4; clone size: -
CDR3 protein: CSAQTSGGAPETTPYEQYF; CDR3 DNA: TGCAGTGCTCAGACTAGCGGGGGGGCCCCCGAAACTACCCCCTACGAGCAGTACTTC; D gene: TRBD2; J gene: TRBJ2-7; CDR3 length: 19; V gene: TRBV20-1; clone size: -
CDR3 protein: CASSLAGHEQFF; CDR3 DNA: TGCGCCAGCAGCTTGGCGGGCCATGAGCAGTTCTTC; D gene: -; J gene: TRBJ2-1; CDR3 length: 12; V gene: TRBV5-1; clone size: few
CDR3 protein: CASSTERGRGAEAFF; CDR3 DNA: TGTGCCAGCAGCACCGAGCGGGGCAGGGGGGCTGAAGCTTTCTTT; D gene: TRBD1; J gene: TRBJ1-1; CDR3 length: 15; V gene: TRBV12-3/TRBV12-4; clone size: -
CDR3 protein: CASSYSWGDGTDTQYF; CDR3 DNA: TGTGCCAGCAGTTACTCGTGGGGGGATGGCACAGATACGCAGTATTTT; D gene: -; J gene: TRBJ2-3; CDR3 length: 16; V gene: TRBV6-5; clone size: few